These 16 T cell receptor beta chains came from one sample sequenced in a study of T cell clonotyping in hematopoietic cell transplantation. Some clones are missing from TCRdb's copy, which holds only in-frame ones; the method was immunoSEQ multiplex PCR. Here the sample spans 7,500 to 8,500 clones, less than 70% being singletons. The material sequenced was peripheral blood mononuclear cells, taken 100 days after allogeneic stem cell transplant. The receptors shown here come from a male patient between 60 and 69 years old who had an allogeneic stem cell transplant from an unrelated donor, so the T cells may come from the graft donor. Some clones in this sample may be carry-over from other donors' samples.

The genes are TRBV10-3 and TRBJ2-7; the D gene is possibly TRBD1 (6 bases). The CDR3 sequence is 11 residues long. V was trimmed by 7 bases and J by 6 bases, leaving 10 bases between them. CDR1 is ENHRY and CDR2 is SYGVKD in the germline V gene. The CDR3 bases are TGTGCCATCATGAGCAGGGGCGAGCAGTACTTC. The encoded protein is CAIMSRGEQYF.

The J gene is TRBJ2-7, the V gene TRBV19; the D gene is possibly TRBD2 (6 bases). Looked up from germline, CDR1 is LNHDA and CDR2 is SQIVND (reference sequence). This CDR3 comprises 13 residues. The ends were cut back, 9 bases at V and 6 bases at J, with 18 bases in the middle. CDR3 nucleotides: TGTGCCAGCAGCCGGGACCTAGCGTCCGAGCAGTACTTC. This sequence encodes CASSRDLASEQYF.

About this clone itself: The sample holds other DNA sequences that translate to the same CDR3. The rearrangement uses TRBV11-2 and TRBJ1-5; the D is unclear. Germline values: CDR1 SGHAT, CDR2 FQNNGV. Between the trimmed V and J ends, which lost 5 bases and 6 bases, there was a span of 8 bases. The CDR3 consists of 12 residues. Here the CDR3 DNA reads TGTGCCAGCAGCCTTGAGGGTCAGCCCCAGCATTTT. The encoded protein is CASSLEGQPQHF.

The chain uses TRBV19 and TRBJ2-7, with TRBD2 matching over 9 bases. CDR3 length equals 15 residues. Germline V lookup: CDR1 LNHDA, CDR2 SQIVND (reference sequence). V shed 3 bases, J shed 4 bases, and the junction held 7 bases outside the gene matches. The CDR3 sequence: CASSIMRGGQYEQYF. CDR3 DNA: TGTGCCAGTAGTATTATGCGGGGGGGACAATACGAGCAGTACTTC.

The chain carries TRBV14 and TRBJ1-2, with unresolved D. This CDR3 has 14 residues. Germline V gives CDR1 SGHDN, CDR2 FVKESK. The germline V and J ends were trimmed by 1 base and 7 bases, with 13 bases remaining between them. This CDR3 is CASSQGYSLSGYTF. The CDR3 region has the DNA TGTGCCAGCAGCCAAGGGTACAGTCTCTCTGGCTACACCTTC.

The chain combines TRBV7-2 with TRBJ1-1; a weak D match, TRBD1 (5 bases). Trimming cost V 4 bases and J 1 base, with 10 bases left between them. Germline lookup yields CDR1 SGHTA and CDR2 FQGNSA. CDR3 length equals 14 residues. CDR3 bases: TGTGCCAGCAGCTCTTACAGGCGGAACACTGAAGCTTTCTTT. Translation: CASSSYRRNTEAFF.

V is TRBV9 and J is TRBJ2-2, with 9 bases lining up with TRBD2. The length of the CDR3 is 15 residues. V was clipped by 2 bases and J by 4 bases; unmatched bases: 3. Germline assignment: CDR1 SGDLS and CDR2 YYNGEE. This CDR3 reads CASSVSGGITGELFF. CDR3 DNA: TGTGCCAGCAGCGTTAGCGGGGGTATCACCGGGGAGCTGTTTTTT. Full variable domain (rest looked up from reference TRBV9 and TRBJ2-2): DSGVTQTPKHLITATGQRVTLRCSPRSGDLSVYWYQQSLDQGLQFLIQYYNGEERAKGNILERFSAQQFPDLHSELNLSSLELGDSALYFCASSVSGGITGELFFGEGSRLTVL.

This clone rates as medium-sized. The junction differs from germline at one of its ends, possibly a read error. The chain recombines TRBV7-7 with TRBJ1-1, with TRBD1 matching 7 bases. The CDR3 loop spans 13 amino acids. Germline V gives CDR1 SSHAT, CDR2 FNYEAQ (reference sequence). The CDR3: CASSPGTVTEAFF. The CDR3 nucleotides read TGTGCTAGCAGCCCCGGGACAGTCACTGAAGCTTTCTTT.

This clone occurred once. The chain couples TRBV11-3 to TRBJ2-3, with a tentative D call TRBD2 (6 bases). Germline V gene lookup returns CDR1 SGHNT and CDR2 YENEEA. There are 15 residues in the CDR3. V dropped 5 bases and J dropped 2 bases, with 14 bases sitting between them. The CDR3 sequence: CASSPGTGVTDTQYF. CDR3 DNA: TGTGCCAGCAGCCCCGGGACGGGAGTCACAGATACGCAGTATTTT.

This chain uses TRBV30 with TRBJ2-3; no reliable D call. The CDR3 covers 12 residues. V lost 2 bases, J lost 4 bases, and 7 bases lay in between. CDR1 and CDR2 (germline): GTSNPN, SVGIG (reference sequence). The CDR3, as DNA: TGTGCCTGGAGTCCGACCCCAGATACGCAGTATTTT. It yields the protein CAWSPTPDTQYF. Complete variable domain (other parts from reference TRBV30 and TRBJ2-3): SQTIHQWPATLVQPVGSPLSLECTVEGTSNPNLYWYRQAAGRGLQLLFYSVGIGQISSEVPQNLSASRPQDRQFILSSKKLLLSDSGFYLCAWSPTPDTQYFGPGTRLTVL.

The rearrangement links TRBV27 to TRBJ1-6, with a tentative D call TRBD1 (5 bases). Germline values: CDR1 MNHEY, CDR2 SMNVEV (reference sequence). This CDR3 region has 15 residues. Trimming cost V 6 bases and J 9 bases, with 18 bases left between them. Here the CDR3 DNA reads TGTGCCAGCAGGGGACTCGACGGGGGATTTTCACCCCTCCACTTT. This codes for CASRGLDGGFSPLHF.

On this clone: This same CDR3 is encoded by further DNA sequences in the sample. V gene TRBV27 combines with J gene TRBJ1-1, with no clear D. The V end was cut by 6 bases, the J end by 1 base, with 9 bases between. Germline V gives CDR1 MNHEY, CDR2 SMNVEV (reference sequence). This CDR3 comprises 13 residues. The CDR3 region is CASSLRENTEAFF. CDR3 nucleotides: TGTGCCAGCAGCCTACGGGAGAACACTGAAGCTTTCTTT.

The rearrangement links TRBV11-1 to TRBJ2-7; tentative D call: TRBD1 (6 bases). The V end was cut by 1 base, the J end by 5 bases, with 12 bases between. Per the germline V gene, CDR1 is SGHAT and CDR2 is FQDESV (reference sequence). The CDR3 loop spans 14 amino acids. The CDR3: CASSLGQAVDEQYF. In nucleotides, the CDR3 is TGTGCCAGCAGCTTAGGACAGGCGGTCGACGAGCAGTACTTC.

This clone was counted only a few times. The chain has TRBV18 and TRBJ2-3; D is unclear. The length of the CDR3 is 13 residues. Germline V CDR1 and CDR2: KGHSH, LQKENI. V gave up 2 bases and J gave up 0 bases, with 3 bases separating them. The CDR3 loop is CASSPGSTDTQYF. In DNA form, the CDR3 reads TGTGCCAGCTCACCAGGGAGCACAGATACGCAGTATTTT.

The chain recombines TRBV7-6 with TRBJ2-2; a weak D match, TRBD2 (5 bases). V gave up 4 bases and J gave up 6 bases, with 9 bases separating them. The germline V gene has CDR1 SGHVS and CDR2 FNYEAQ. This CDR3 is built from 13 residues. The chain's CDR3 is CASSSRGSGELFF. CDR3 sequence (DNA): TGTGCCAGCAGCTCCCGGGGTTCCGGGGAGCTGTTTTTT.

A few counts support this clone. The chain is built from TRBV5-1 and TRBJ1-2; D perhaps matches TRBD1 (5 bases). V lost 0 bases and J 7 bases, leaving 16 bases between the germline ends. Germline CDR1 and CDR2: SGHRS and YFSETQ. CDR3 size: 15 residues. The CDR3 coding sequence is TGCGCCAGCAGCTTGGCCTATACGGGGCTGGGTGGCTACACCTTC. Translation: CASSLAYTGLGGYTF. The entire variable domain, with the rest obtained from reference TRBV5-1 and TRBJ1-2, is as follows: KAGVTQTPRYLIKTRGQQVTLSCSPISGHRSVSWYQQTPGQGLQFLFEYFSETQRNKGNFPGRFSGRQFSNSRSEMNVSTLELGDSALYLCASSLAYTGLGGYTFGSGTRLTVV.